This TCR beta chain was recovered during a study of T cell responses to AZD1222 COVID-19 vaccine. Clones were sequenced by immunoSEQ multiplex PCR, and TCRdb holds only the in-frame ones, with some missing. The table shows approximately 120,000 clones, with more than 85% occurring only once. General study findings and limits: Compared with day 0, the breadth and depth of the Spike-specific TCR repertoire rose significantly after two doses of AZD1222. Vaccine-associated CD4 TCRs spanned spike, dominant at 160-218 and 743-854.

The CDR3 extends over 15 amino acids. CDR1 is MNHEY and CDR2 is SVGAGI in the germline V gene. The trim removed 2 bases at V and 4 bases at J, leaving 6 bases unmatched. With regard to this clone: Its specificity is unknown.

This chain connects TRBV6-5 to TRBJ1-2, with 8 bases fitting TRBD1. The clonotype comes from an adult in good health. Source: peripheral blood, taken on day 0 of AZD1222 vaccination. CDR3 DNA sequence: TGTGCCAGCAGTTACGGACAGGGTGGAAGCTATGGCTACACCTTC. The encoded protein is CASSYGQGGSYGYTF.